This T cell receptor beta chain was obtained from a study of OX40 agonist ivuxolimab in advanced cancers. Study results and limitations: CD8+ T cells averaged more expanded clones than CD4+.

Comment on this clone: What it binds is not known.

V lost 1 base to trimming and J lost 0 bases, with 5 bases between them. The CDR3 consists of 14 residues. CDR1 is MDHEN and CDR2 is SYDVKM in the germline V gene. Assay used: immunoSEQ multiplex PCR; TCRdb lists only in-frame clones, some missing. The data contain 58,000 or so clones, about 83% of them singletons. V gene TRBV28 combines with J gene TRBJ2-3; D is uncertain. The specimen was CD4+ or CD8+ T cells sorted from blood, collected in a trial of the OX40 agonist ivuxolimab. The sequence was obtained from an adult with an advanced solid tumor such as melanoma, head and neck, liver or kidney cancer. The CDR3 spells CASSLYTSTDTQYF. The CDR3 region has the DNA TGTGCCAGCAGTTTATACACTAGCACAGATACGCAGTATTTT.